This T cell receptor (beta chain) comes out of a study of T cell responses to AZD1222 COVID-19 vaccine. A remark on this clone: Its antigen remains unidentified.

Study results and limitations: Donor demographics were predominantly white British with a female majority; clonal diversity may be underestimated. Vaccine-related CD4 TCRs covered spike, predominating at 160-218 and 743-854. Following two doses of AZD1222, Spike-specific TCR breadth and depth rose. Reports say nearly half of spike-specific TCRs go after unmutated variant regions.

Trimming took off 1 base at V and 0 bases at J, with 10 bases between the two ends. The germline V gene encodes CDR1 GTSNPN and CDR2 SVGIG (reference sequence). This CDR3 is 15 amino acids long. Produced via immunoSEQ multiplex PCR; TCRdb's table is partial and in-frame only. Here the sample spans fewer than 110,000 clones, roughly 88% being singletons. The chain has TRBV30 and TRBJ1-5; D gene ambiguous. Sequenced here: peripheral blood, sampled on day 0 of AZD1222 vaccination. This sequence originates from an adult in good health. The CDR3 sequence: CAWSAMGNSNQPQHF. CDR3 nucleotides: TGTGCCTGGAGTGCTATGGGAAATAGCAATCAGCCCCAGCATTTT.